Following are 15 T cell receptor beta chains from one sample sequenced in a study of CD8+ T cells in alopecia areata. Following RNA extraction, reverse transcription yielded cDNA that acted as the sequencing template. Sequencing used immunoSEQ multiplex PCR; TCRdb keeps in-frame clones, though not all of them. The sample lists around 140,000 clones, approximately 49% occurring once. The sequencing used CD8+ T cells sorted from blood, collected at week 0. The receptors were sampled from a human donor with alopecia areata.

The CDR3 protein is CARGTGTFGYGYTF. CDR3 nucleotide sequence: TGTGCCAGAGGGACAGGGACCTTCGGCTATGGCTACACCTTC. This chain connects TRBV2 to TRBJ1-2, with TRBD1 identical over 9 bases. V was pared by 9 bases and J by 4 bases, with 9 bases of the junction left unmatched. CDR3 length equals 14 residues. Germline CDR1 and CDR2: SNHLY and FYNNEI.

This chain uses TRBV6-5 with TRBJ2-7; D remains ambiguous. Germline assignment: CDR1 MNHEY and CDR2 SVGAGI. The length of the CDR3 is 15 residues. Trimming pared 6 bases from V and 0 bases from J, leaving 15 bases between. CDR3 sequence reads: CASSPGPTSSYEQYF. The CDR3 DNA is TGTGCCAGCAGCCCCGGACCGACAAGCTCCTACGAGCAGTACTTC.

This clone was seen only a few times. The chain combines TRBV4-2 with TRBJ2-3; TRBD2 aligns across 9 bases. CDR3 length: 18 amino acids. Germline V gene sequence: CDR1 LGHNA, CDR2 YNFKEQ. J gave up 2 bases and V 1 base, and 10 bases lay outside the gene matches. The CDR3 region has the DNA TGTGCCAGCAGCCAAGCCCCTGGACTAGCGAGAATCACAGATACGCAGTATTTT. This sequence encodes CASSQAPGLARITDTQYF.

This clone was seen ten or more times. The chain recombines TRBV29-1 with TRBJ2-3; a weak D match, TRBD2 (7 bases). V was pared by 4 bases and J by 4 bases, with 15 bases between. The germline V gene encodes CDR1 SQVTM and CDR2 ANQGSEA. This CDR3 comprises 14 residues. The chain's CDR3 is CSVGWGGLADTQYF. CDR3 nucleotides: TGCAGCGTTGGTTGGGGGGGGCTGGCAGATACGCAGTATTTT.

V and J are TRBV29-1 and TRBJ2-7, with a weak D call TRBD1 (6 bases). Germline V gene sequence: CDR1 SQVTM, CDR2 ANQGSEA. The CDR3 is made up of 13 amino acids. Trimming removed 0 bases at V and 5 bases at J, with 11 bases between. CDR3 bases: TGCAGCGTTGAAGAGGGGGCGGGCGACGAGCAGTACTTC. This gives the protein CSVEEGAGDEQYF.

DNA for the CDR3: TGCAGCGTTGAAGATGGGGCCGCCTACGAGCAGTACTTC. This gives the protein CSVEDGAAYEQYF. The chain joins TRBV29-1 to TRBJ2-7; TRBD1 is a possible D gene (5 bases). The CDR3 extends over 13 amino acids. The ends were cut back, 0 bases at V and 2 bases at J, with 8 bases in the middle. Germline values: CDR1 SQVTM, CDR2 ANQGSEA.

This chain links TRBV6-5 with TRBJ2-5, with TRBD2 matching over 7 bases. Germline values: CDR1 MNHEY, CDR2 SVGAGI. The CDR3 consists of 15 residues. V lost 5 bases and J lost 4; bases outside the gene matches: 10. CDR3 residues: CASSPREGRGETQYF. The CDR3 DNA is TGTGCCAGCAGTCCCCGAGAGGGGAGGGGAGAGACCCAGTACTTC.

In its sample, this clone was seen a few times. V is TRBV27 and J is TRBJ2-5; TRBD2 matches 10 bases. The CDR3 is made up of 15 amino acids. V shed 5 bases, J shed 3 bases, and the junction held 6 bases outside the gene matches. The germline CDR1 and CDR2 sequences are MNHEY and SMNVEV (reference sequence). CDR3 in amino acids: CASSETSGLKETQYF. Written as DNA, the CDR3 is TGTGCCAGCAGTGAGACTAGCGGGCTCAAAGAGACCCAGTACTTC.

This clone has only a few counts. The chain couples TRBV30 to TRBJ2-7, with D perhaps matching TRBD1 (5 bases). The germline CDR1 and CDR2 sequences are GTSNPN and SVGIG (reference sequence). V lost 2 bases and J 2 bases, leaving 10 bases between the germline ends. The CDR3 length is 13 residues. CDR3 sequence reads: CAWSPGLPYEQYF. The CDR3, as DNA: TGTGCCTGGAGTCCAGGGCTACCCTACGAGCAGTACTTC.

This chain uses TRBV5-1 with TRBJ2-5; 14 positions match TRBD2. The V and J ends lost 4 bases and 5 bases, in that order; junction bases with no gene match: 4. Germline lookup yields CDR1 SGHRS and CDR2 YFSETQ. This CDR3 is built from 15 residues. The CDR3 coding sequence is TGCGCCAGCAGCGGACTAGCGGGGGGTCCTGAGACCCAGTACTTC. Residues: CASSGLAGGPETQYF.

This chain joins TRBV5-4 and TRBJ2-3, with D hard to call. Trimming removed 4 bases at V and 2 bases at J, with 14 bases between. CDR3 length: 15 amino acids. Germline V gives CDR1 SGHNT, CDR2 YYREEE (reference sequence). This chain's CDR3 is CASSPTKGPTDTQYF. Here the CDR3 DNA reads TGTGCCAGCAGCCCCACCAAGGGCCCCACAGATACGCAGTATTTT.

The CDR3 region is CASSYSGIPDTQYF. In nucleotides, the CDR3 is TGTGCCAGCAGTTACTCGGGGATCCCAGATACGCAGTATTTT. This rearrangement joins TRBV6-6 to TRBJ2-3; no clear D gene. V was clipped by 0 bases and J by 4 bases, with 8 bases between them. In germline, CDR1 is MNHNY, CDR2 SVGAGI (reference sequence). This CDR3 comprises 14 residues.

This clone was observed once. The rearrangement uses TRBV2 and TRBJ1-1; D remains unclear. Germline loops: CDR1 SNHLY, CDR2 FYNNEI. Trimming removed 2 bases at V and 5 bases at J, with 12 bases between. The CDR3 loop spans 14 amino acids. CDR3 in amino acids: CASSEMGRTTEAFF. CDR3 DNA: TGTGCCAGCAGTGAAATGGGCCGGACGACTGAAGCTTTCTTT.

V is TRBV6-5 and J is TRBJ2-7, with TRBD1 matching 7 bases. V trimming: 2 bases; J trimming: 5 bases; junction bases outside the gene matches: 3. Germline V CDR1 and CDR2: MNHEY, SVGAGI. The CDR3 extends over 13 amino acids. The CDR3 region is CASSYQTGNEQYF. The CDR3 bases are TGTGCCAGCAGTTACCAGACAGGGAACGAGCAGTACTTC.

This clone has just a few counts. The rearrangement uses TRBV4-1 and TRBJ2-5; D may be TRBD2 (5 bases). This CDR3 is 14 amino acids long. CDR1 is MGHRA and CDR2 is YSYEKL in the germline V gene. Trimming left V 1 base short and J 5 bases short, with 11 bases between. CDR3 sequence (DNA): TGCGCCAGCAGCCAAGGCGGCGGGTACGAGACCCAGTACTTC. It yields the protein CASSQGGGYETQYF.